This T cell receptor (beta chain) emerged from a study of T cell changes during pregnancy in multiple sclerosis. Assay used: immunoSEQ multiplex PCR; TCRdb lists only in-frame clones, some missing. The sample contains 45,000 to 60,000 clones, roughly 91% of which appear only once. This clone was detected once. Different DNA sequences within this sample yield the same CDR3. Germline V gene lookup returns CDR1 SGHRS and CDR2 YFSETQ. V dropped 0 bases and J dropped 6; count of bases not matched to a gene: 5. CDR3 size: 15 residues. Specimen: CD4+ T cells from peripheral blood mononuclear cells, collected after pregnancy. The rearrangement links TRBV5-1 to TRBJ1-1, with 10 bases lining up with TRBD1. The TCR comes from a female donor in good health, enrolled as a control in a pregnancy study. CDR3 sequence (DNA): TGCGCCAGCAGCTTGGAGGGACAGGGGTCCCCTGAAGCTTTCTTT. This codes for CASSLEGQGSPEAFF.